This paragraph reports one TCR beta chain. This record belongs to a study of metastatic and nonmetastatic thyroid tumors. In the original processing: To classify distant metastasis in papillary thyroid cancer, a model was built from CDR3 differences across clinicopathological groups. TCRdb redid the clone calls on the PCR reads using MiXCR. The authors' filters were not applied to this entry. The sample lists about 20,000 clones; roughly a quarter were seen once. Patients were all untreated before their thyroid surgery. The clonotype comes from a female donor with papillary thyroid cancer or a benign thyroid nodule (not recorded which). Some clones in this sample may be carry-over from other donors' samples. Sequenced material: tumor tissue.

CDR3 in amino acids: CSARDNNSPLHF. CDR3 DNA: TGCAGTGCACGGGACAACAATTCACCCCTCCACTTT. V is TRBV20-1 and J is TRBJ1-6, with a tentative D call TRBD1 (6 bases). The CDR3 consists of 12 residues. In germline, CDR1 is DFQATT, CDR2 SNEGSKA (reference sequence). V lost 6 bases, J lost 7 bases, and 10 bases lay in between.